Shown below are 11 T cell receptor beta chains from a single sample sequenced in a study of blood T cell repertoires in COVID-19. Some clones are missing from TCRdb's copy, which holds only in-frame ones; the method was immunoSEQ multiplex PCR. The sample has 90,000 to 150,000 clones; more than 75% are singletons. Input material: peripheral blood. These receptors were obtained from a woman aged 50 to 65 with acute or convalescent COVID-19.

CDR3 residues: CAWSREIANYGYTF. As DNA, the CDR3 is TGTGCCTGGAGTCGTGAGATCGCCAACTATGGCTACACCTTC. J is TRBJ1-2 and V is TRBV30; D is uncertain. This CDR3 contains 14 residues. CDR1 is GTSNPN and CDR2 is SVGIG in the germline V gene (reference sequence). V lost 2 bases and J 2 bases, leaving 12 bases between the germline ends.

This sequence joins TRBV14 and TRBJ2-7; the D gene is possibly TRBD2 (6 bases). The germline V and J ends were trimmed by 6 bases and 9 bases, with 18 bases remaining between them. In germline, CDR1 is SGHDN, CDR2 FVKESK. The CDR3 has 13 residues. The CDR3 sequence is CASRGRDSGTQYF. CDR3 DNA: TGTGCCAGCAGGGGCCGGGACTCGGGGACGCAGTACTTC. The full variable domain, with the rest looked up from reference TRBV14 and TRBJ2-7, is EAGVTQFPSHSVIEKGQTVTLRCDPISGHDNLYWYRRVMGKEIKFLLHFVKESKQDESGMPNNRFLAERTGGTYSTLKVQPAELEDSGVYFCASRGRDSGTQYFGPGTRLTVT.

The gene calls are TRBV19 and TRBJ1-5; 7 positions match TRBD1. This CDR3 has 14 amino acids. CDR1 and CDR2 (germline): LNHDA, SQIVND (reference sequence). The V gene end was trimmed by 7 bases and the J gene end by 3 bases; junction bases not matched to a gene: 6. The CDR3 DNA is TGTGCCAGTATGTGGACAGGTAACAATCAGCCCCAGCATTTT. This gives the protein CASMWTGNNQPQHF.

The chain combines TRBV6-5 with TRBJ1-2; D not certain. The CDR3 runs to 15 residues. Per the germline V gene, CDR1 is MNHEY and CDR2 is SVGAGI. Deletions cut 6 bases from V and 3 bases from J, with 17 bases between. CDR3 DNA sequence: TGTGCCAGCAGCCGAGATACAGATTCTTACTATGGCTACACCTTC. Its protein product is CASSRDTDSYYGYTF.

This clone has a handful of counts. The genes are TRBV7-2 and TRBJ1-3; no clear D gene. The germline gives CDR1 SGHTA, CDR2 FQGNSA. The ends were cut back, 3 bases at V and 1 base at J, with 4 bases in the middle. This CDR3 has 13 amino acids. The CDR3 nucleotides read TGTGCCAGCAGCTTCGAGTCTGGAAACACCATATATTTT. It codes for CASSFESGNTIYF.

The gene calls are TRBV21-1 and TRBJ2-5; TRBD1, the table's D call, lacks a check against the DNA. TRBV21-1 constitutes a pseudogene. The CDR3 totals 14 residues. The CDR3 bases are TGTGCCAGCAGCAAGGCATACAAGCAAGAGACCCAGTACTTC. The encoded protein is CASSKAYKQETQYF.

The chain recombines TRBV18 with TRBJ1-3; no reliable D call. Germline CDR1 and CDR2: KGHSH and LQKENI. The CDR3 runs 16 residues. V shed 1 base and J shed 2 bases, with 12 bases lying between them. Here the CDR3 reads CASSPLEGKTGNTIYF. The CDR3 DNA reads as TGTGCCAGCTCACCACTGGAGGGAAAAACTGGAAACACCATATATTTT.

The rearrangement links TRBV7-2 to TRBJ1-2; 12 positions agree with TRBD1. There are 15 residues in the CDR3. The junction had 6 bases not matched to a gene; V was cut back by 5 bases and J by 5 bases. Germline-derived CDR1 and CDR2 are SGHTA and FQGNSA. Here the CDR3 reads CASSNRDRGQYGYTF. DNA for the CDR3: TGTGCCAGCAGCAACCGGGACAGGGGGCAATATGGCTACACCTTC.

As concerns this clone: Compared with germline, one end of the junction differs, possibly owing to a read error. The chain joins TRBV11-3 to TRBJ2-7, with D possibly TRBD1 on 6 matching bases. The CDR3 is 14 amino acids. Germline CDR1 and CDR2: SGHNT and YENEEA. CDR3 sequence reads: CASSSGDPSSEQYF. In DNA, the CDR3 is TGTGCCAGCAGCTCAGGGGACCCCTCCTCCGAGCAGTACTTC.

The V and J genes are TRBV27 and TRBJ1-2; D perhaps matches TRBD1 (6 bases). Looked up from germline, CDR1 is MNHEY and CDR2 is SMNVEV (reference sequence). The CDR3 has 13 amino acids. V was trimmed by 4 bases and J by 5 bases, leaving 11 bases between them. CDR3 protein: CASSWGGGYGYTF. The CDR3 DNA reads as TGTGCCAGCAGTTGGGGAGGGGGTTATGGCTACACCTTC.

This clone came up once. The chain is built from TRBV5-4 and TRBJ2-7; TRBD2 aligns across 9 bases. CDR1 is SGHNT, CDR2 YYREEE, per germline (reference sequence). The junction had 6 bases not matched to a gene; V was cut back by 0 bases and J by 2 bases. The CDR3 sequence is 16 residues long. The CDR3 DNA reads TGTGCCAGCAGCTTGGGGGGGGCTAGCGGGACCTACGAGCAGTACTTC. This translates into CASSLGGASGTYEQYF.